The 31 T cell receptor beta chains reported below all come from one sample, sequenced in a study of T cell repertoires in cytomegalovirus infection. One entry per CDR3 protein results from TCRdb running MiXCR on the reads. This table has tens of thousands of distinct CDR3 sequences, roughly 44% appearing once. These receptors' antigens are unknown. This sample comprised CD8+ T cells from cultured PBMCs, obtained from culture after CMV antigen stimulation. The origin of the receptors is a human donor in good health (CMV status not recorded). Some clones in this sample may be carry-over from other donors' samples.

The V call is TRBV11-2, the J call TRBJ1-1; D is unclear. The germline V gene has CDR1 SGHAT and CDR2 FQNNGV. This CDR3 comprises 15 residues. V dropped 3 bases and J dropped 1 base, with 12 bases sitting between them. Here the CDR3 DNA reads TGTGCCAGCAGCTTTCGCGGGATACCGAACACTGAAGCTTTCTTT. This sequence encodes CASSFRGIPNTEAFF.

The J gene is TRBJ1-4, the V gene TRBV12-3 or TRBV12-4, with 7 bases that match TRBD1. The CDR3 is made up of 15 amino acids. With 5 bases clipped from V and 5 bases from J, the junction kept 8 bases outside the gene matches. CDR3 amino acids: CASSLRQGPNEKLFF. The CDR3 nucleotides read TGTGCCAGCAGTCTGAGACAGGGCCCGAATGAAAAACTGTTTTTT.

This sequence joins TRBV28 and TRBJ2-5; D gene uncertain. Germline assignment: CDR1 MDHEN and CDR2 SYDVKM. The germline V and J ends were trimmed by 2 bases and 2 bases, with 6 bases remaining between them. There are 13 residues in the CDR3. The CDR3 DNA follows: TGTGCCAGCAGTTTAAAGGAGCAAGAGACCCAGTACTTC. It encodes CASSLKEQETQYF.

The rearrangement links TRBV20-1 to TRBJ1-2; D uncertain. V was shortened by 0 bases and J by 8 bases, with 7 bases between the two germline ends. Germline assignment: CDR1 DFQATT and CDR2 SNEGSKA (reference sequence). The CDR3 has 11 amino acids. This chain's CDR3 is CSARDMSGYTF. CDR3 in DNA: TGCAGTGCTAGAGATATGTCGGGCTACACCTTC.

A note on this clonotype: The CDR3 does not close with the conserved phenylalanine or tryptophan, likely indicating a read error. This chain connects TRBV13 to TRBJ2-7; 12 positions agree with TRBD2. CDR1 PRHDT and CDR2 FYEKMQ come from the germline V gene (reference sequence). CDR3 length equals 15 residues. Trimming at V came to 5 bases and at J to 7 bases, leaving 9 bases not matched to a gene. The DNA of the CDR3 is TGTGCCAGCAGCCCTCGGACTAGCGGGGAGCCAGAGCAGTACTAC. This translates into CASSPRTSGEPEQYY.

A few counts support this clonotype. V is TRBV4-2 and J is TRBJ1-4, with TRBD1 as a possible D gene (5 bases). There are 15 residues in the CDR3. Looked up from germline, CDR1 is LGHNA and CDR2 is YNFKEQ. Trimming took 1 base from V and 8 from J, leaving 14 bases between them. CDR3 DNA sequence: TGTGCCAGCAGCCAAGGGGATGGGGACGGGGAAAAACTGTTTTTT. Encoded protein: CASSQGDGDGEKLFF.

This clonotype was found a few times. This chain joins TRBV7-9 and TRBJ2-2; TRBD1 agrees at 7 bases. Trimming cost V 6 bases and J 1 base; bases outside gene matches: 5. There are 15 residues in the CDR3. Germline V gives CDR1 SEHNR, CDR2 FQNEAQ (reference sequence). The CDR3 DNA sequence: TGTGCCAGCAGGCAAAGACAGGGGAACACCGGGGAGCTGTTTTTT. It is translated as CASRQRQGNTGELFF.

V gene TRBV7-6 combines with J gene TRBJ2-7; 7 bases are a match to TRBD1. Per the germline V gene, CDR1 is SGHVS and CDR2 is FNYEAQ. V lost 6 bases and J lost 2; bases outside the gene matches: 10. CDR3 length: 15 residues. The CDR3 loop reads CASRPGTATTYEQYF. For the CDR3, the DNA is TGTGCCAGCAGGCCCGGGACAGCGACAACCTACGAGCAGTACTTC.

In its sample, this clonotype was seen a few times. The rearrangement joins TRBV11-2 to TRBJ2-1; perhaps TRBD1 as D (5 bases). Germline V gene lookup returns CDR1 SGHAT and CDR2 FQNNGV. This CDR3 has 16 amino acids. V lost 1 base and J 2 bases, leaving 12 bases between the germline ends. CDR3 nucleotides: TGTGCCAGCAGCTTAGGGATGGGGCCGGCCTACAATGAGCAGTTCTTC. Amino acids: CASSLGMGPAYNEQFF.

This clonotype was recorded once. The chain employs TRBV7-4 and TRBJ1-4; 7 bases fit TRBD1. Germline V gene sequence: CDR1 SGHVT, CDR2 SQSDAQ. The V gene end was trimmed by 5 bases and the J gene end by 10 bases; junction bases not matched to a gene: 13. The CDR3 loop spans 15 amino acids. The CDR3 DNA follows: TGTGCCAGCAGCGAGCCGGGCCCCCAGGGGGGAAAACTGTTTTTT. Its translation is CASSEPGPQGGKLFF.

V and J are TRBV12-3 or TRBV12-4 and TRBJ1-3; no firm D call. With 2 bases removed from V and 0 bases from J, the gap between germline ends came to 11 bases. The CDR3 loop spans 16 amino acids. Written as DNA, the CDR3 is TGTGCCAGCAGTTTATTTTCACTGAACTCTGGAAACACCATATATTTT. Its translation is CASSLFSLNSGNTIYF.

This clonotype was counted a few times. Written as DNA, the CDR3 is TGTGCCAGCAGCCCCCGATTCGACAGGGGAATGAACACTGAAGCTTTCTTT. This encodes CASSPRFDRGMNTEAFF. J is TRBJ1-1 and V is TRBV5-4; 8 bases are a match to TRBD1. CDR3 length: 17 amino acids. From germline, CDR1 is SGHNT and CDR2 YYREEE (reference sequence). J was trimmed by 0 bases and V by 4 bases; bases with no gene match: 11.

The chain carries TRBV28 and TRBJ1-2; D is unresolved. The CDR3 extends over 15 amino acids. Germline V CDR1 and CDR2: MDHEN, SYDVKM. V was pared by 6 bases and J by 8 bases, with 22 bases between. The CDR3 region is CASRVMGDRSKGYTF. The CDR3 DNA reads as TGTGCCAGCAGGGTGATGGGTGATAGAAGTAAGGGCTACACCTTC.

The rearrangement links TRBV7-1 to TRBJ2-5; possibly TRBD1 for D (7 bases). TRBV7-1 counts as an open reading frame of uncertain function. Trimming took off 5 bases at V and 0 bases at J, with 19 bases between the two ends. This CDR3 has 17 amino acids. CDR3 DNA: TGTGCCAGCAGCCCGGGGGACGACAGGGAAGACCAAGAGACCCAGTACTTC. As protein: CASSPGDDREDQETQYF.

In its sample, this clonotype was seen a few times. The gene calls are TRBV7-9 and TRBJ2-5; the match to TRBD1 covers 8 bases. This CDR3 contains 14 residues. Per germline, CDR1 SEHNR and CDR2 FQNEAQ (reference sequence). The J segment lost 7 bases and the V segment lost 4 bases, leaving 8 bases of the junction unmatched. The CDR3 nucleotides read TGTGCCAGCAGCTCAGACAGGGGCTGGGTGACCCAGTACTTC. Translation gives CASSSDRGWVTQYF. Full variable domain (rest looked up from reference TRBV7-9 and TRBJ2-5): DTGVSQNPRHKITKRGQNVTFRCDPISEHNRLYWYRQTLGQGPEFLTYFQNEAQLEKSRLLSDRFSAERPKGSFSTLEIQRTEQGDSAMYLCASSSDRGWVTQYFGPGTRLLVL.

This CDR3 reads CASSLTDSYYGYTF. CDR3 nucleotide sequence: TGTGCCAGCAGCTTAACGGACAGCTACTATGGCTACACCTTC. V and J are TRBV7-2 and TRBJ1-2; D is perhaps TRBD1 (6 bases). CDR1 SGHTA and CDR2 FQGNSA come from the germline V gene. Trimming stripped 2 bases from V and 3 bases from J, with 10 bases between. The CDR3 has 14 amino acids.

The rearrangement uses TRBV7-2 and TRBJ2-5, with D unclear. The CDR3 has 13 residues. From germline, CDR1 is SGHTA and CDR2 FQGNSA. The V gene lost 1 base and the J gene lost 5 bases, with 8 bases spanning the gap. The CDR3 reads CASSLGSPETQYF. CDR3 in DNA: TGTGCCAGCAGCTTAGGCAGTCCGGAGACCCAGTACTTC.

The DNA for the CDR3 is TGTGCCAGCAGTTACAGGGGGACCGATAGCAATCAGCCCCAGCATTTT. Amino acids: CASSYRGTDSNQPQHF. The gene calls are TRBV12-3 or TRBV12-4 and TRBJ1-5; 8 nucleotides line up with TRBD1. J was trimmed by 0 bases and V by 4 bases; bases with no gene match: 5. The length of the CDR3 is 16 residues.

The chain employs TRBV5-1 and TRBJ1-5; D may be TRBD1 (6 bases). In germline, CDR1 is SGHRS, CDR2 YFSETQ. The CDR3 is made up of 14 amino acids. The V and J ends lost 2 bases and 3 bases respectively, with 9 bases between them. DNA of the CDR3: TGCGCCAGCAGCTTAGGACAGTACAATCAGCCCCAGCATTTT. Its protein is CASSLGQYNQPQHF.

The rearrangement links TRBV12-3 or TRBV12-4 to TRBJ2-2; the D gene could be TRBD1 or TRBD2 (5 bases each). CDR3 length: 14 amino acids. V was pared by 3 bases and J by 5 bases, with 10 bases between. CDR3 nucleotides: TGTGCCAGCAGTTTGATCGGGGCGACCGGGGAGCTGTTTTTT. This translates into CASSLIGATGELFF.

The J gene is TRBJ2-3, the V gene TRBV19; 9 positions match TRBD2. This CDR3 has 14 residues. Unmatched junction bases numbered 2, after V lost 6 bases and J lost 1 base. Germline CDR1 LNHDA, CDR2 SQIVND (reference sequence). The CDR3: CASRGTSRTDTQYF. The CDR3 DNA reads TGTGCCAGTAGGGGGACTAGCCGCACAGATACGCAGTATTTT.

The chain couples TRBV5-1 to TRBJ1-1, with 8 bases that match TRBD1. Germline trimming cut 4 bases from V and 1 base from J; bases unmatched to any gene: 9. Germline lookup yields CDR1 SGHRS and CDR2 YFSETQ. This CDR3 comprises 16 residues. The CDR3 is CASSKPGQAGNTEAFF. CDR3 DNA sequence: TGCGCCAGCAGCAAACCGGGACAGGCGGGGAACACTGAAGCTTTCTTT.

This chain joins TRBV7-6 and TRBJ2-7, with D perhaps TRBD1 (6 bases). Trimming shortened V by 3 bases and J by 0 bases, and 18 bases separated the two germline ends. This CDR3 has 17 amino acids. Germline V gives CDR1 SGHVS, CDR2 FNYEAQ. In DNA form, the CDR3 reads TGTGCCAGCAGCTTCAGGGGAATACCCCCACTCTCCTACGAGCAGTACTTC. Its protein is CASSFRGIPPLSYEQYF. Drawing the rest from reference TRBV7-6 and TRBJ2-7, the complete variable domain is GAGVSQSPRYKVTKRGQDVALRCDPISGHVSLYWYRQALGQGPEFLTYFNYEAQQDKSGLPNDRFSAERPEGSISTLTIQRTEQRDSAMYRCASSFRGIPPLSYEQYFGPGTRLTVT.

In its sample, this clonotype was seen a few times. The chain uses TRBV7-8 and TRBJ1-5, with TRBD1 identical over 7 bases. Trimming took 0 bases from V and 4 from J; bases not matched to a gene: 3. The CDR3 length is 15 residues. Germline CDR1 and CDR2: SGHVS and FQNEAQ. CDR3 coding DNA: TGTGCCAGCAGCTTAGCGGGGACAGTAAATCAGCCCCAGCATTTT. The encoded protein is CASSLAGTVNQPQHF. The full variable domain, completed using reference TRBV7-8 and TRBJ1-5, is GAGVSQSPRYKVAKRGQDVALRCDPISGHVSLFWYQQALGQGPEFLTYFQNEAQLDKSGLPSDRFFAERPEGSVSTLKIQRTQQEDSAVYLCASSLAGTVNQPQHFGDGTRLSIL.

This clonotype occurred a few times. The J gene is TRBJ2-5, the V gene TRBV7-6, with D hard to call. CDR3 length: 10 residues. Trimming shortened V by 5 bases and J by 14 bases, and 12 bases separated the two germline ends. From germline, CDR1 is SGHVS and CDR2 FNYEAQ. DNA for the CDR3: TGTGCCAGCAGCCACCATATTCCTTACTTC. Its protein product is CASSHHIPYF.

This clonotype was detected a few times. The V and J genes are TRBV12-5 and TRBJ2-5; 8 bases are shared with TRBD2. The CDR3 is 15 amino acids. Per germline, CDR1 LGHNT and CDR2 FRNRAP. V lost 9 bases, J lost 4 bases, and 13 bases stayed unmatched. The DNA for the CDR3 is TGTGCTAGCACCCCCTGGGCGGGGGGCGGAGAGACCCAGTACTTC. Translation gives CASTPWAGGGETQYF.

This clonotype was recorded a few times. The rearrangement links TRBV7-2 to TRBJ2-5; a weak D match, TRBD1 (8 bases). Trimming removed 3 bases at V and 0 bases at J, with 20 bases between. Germline V gene lookup returns CDR1 SGHTA and CDR2 FQGNSA. The CDR3 covers 18 residues. In DNA form, the CDR3 reads TGTGCCAGCAGCTTGGGGACTACACAGGGGGTCTACCAAGAGACCCAGTACTTC. It is translated as CASSLGTTQGVYQETQYF.

This chain joins TRBV28 and TRBJ1-4; TRBD1 agrees at 7 bases. The ends lost 6 bases at V and 7 bases at J; junction bases unmatched: 20. From germline, CDR1 is MDHEN and CDR2 SYDVKM. This CDR3 comprises 18 residues. The CDR3 is CASSYDLTLQGTSEKLFF. CDR3 sequence (DNA): TGTGCCAGCAGCTATGACCTGACTTTACAGGGGACCAGTGAAAAACTGTTTTTT.

The chain joins TRBV6-1 to TRBJ1-1; TRBD1 might be the D (5 bases). Germline V gives CDR1 MNHNS, CDR2 SASEGT. This CDR3 has 15 amino acids. With 1 base removed from V and 1 base from J, the gap between germline ends came to 10 bases. Written as DNA, the CDR3 is TGTGCCAGCAGTGAAGAGGGGAGACCGAACACTGAAGCTTTCTTT. This gives the protein CASSEEGRPNTEAFF.

The chain couples TRBV7-8 to TRBJ1-4; D call uncertain. CDR1 and CDR2 from the germline V gene are SGHVS and FQNEAQ. The CDR3 has 15 residues. V lost 2 bases and J 8 bases, leaving 15 bases between the germline ends. CDR3 sequence (DNA): TGTGCCAGCAGCTTATTGGGCCCCCTCGGGGAAAAACTGTTTTTT. Translating gives CASSLLGPLGEKLFF.

This chain links TRBV5-8 with TRBJ2-1; TRBD2 aligns across 8 bases. J lost 7 bases, V lost 3 bases, and 12 bases had no gene match. The germline gives CDR1 SGHTS, CDR2 YDEGEE. This CDR3 is built from 16 residues. CDR3 DNA: TGTGCCAGCAGCTCGAGACGTAGCGGGGTAGGAAATGAGCAGTTCTTC. As protein: CASSSRRSGVGNEQFF.